This TCR beta chain originates from a study of cytomegalovirus exposure and HLA in healthy donors. Study-level points and caveats: Most observed TCR sequences were rare, whereas some public TCRs were detected in many donors.

60 Vbeta and 13 Jbeta primers were used in PCR. TCRdb keeps only in-frame clones here, not all; method: immunoSEQ multiplex PCR. The data hold more than 150,000 clones, with about four fifths observed a single time. Comments on this clone: Its cognate antigen is unknown.

The J segment lost 1 base and the V segment lost 8 bases, leaving 9 bases of the junction unmatched. The CDR3 has 15 residues. CDR1 and CDR2 (germline): SNHLY, FYNNEI. The receptor was isolated from a woman under 40 in good health and CMV-seronegative. The source material was PBMCs. The chain has TRBV2 and TRBJ2-3; 7 bases agree with TRBD2. CDR3: CASLTVAGGTDTQYF. CDR3 nucleotides: TGTGCCAGCCTTACCGTGGCGGGGGGCACAGATACGCAGTATTTT.